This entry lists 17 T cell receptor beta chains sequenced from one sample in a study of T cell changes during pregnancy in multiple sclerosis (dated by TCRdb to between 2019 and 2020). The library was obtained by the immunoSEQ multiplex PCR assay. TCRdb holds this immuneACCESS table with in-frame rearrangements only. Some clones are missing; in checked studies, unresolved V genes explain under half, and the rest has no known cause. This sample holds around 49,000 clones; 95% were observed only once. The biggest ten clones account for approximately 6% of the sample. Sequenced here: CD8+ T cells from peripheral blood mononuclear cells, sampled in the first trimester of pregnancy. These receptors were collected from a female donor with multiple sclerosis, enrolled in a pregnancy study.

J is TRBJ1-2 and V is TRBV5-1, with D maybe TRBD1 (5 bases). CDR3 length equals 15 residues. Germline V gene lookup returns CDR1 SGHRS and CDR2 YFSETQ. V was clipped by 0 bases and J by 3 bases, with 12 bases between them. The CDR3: CASSLDLAGDYGYTF. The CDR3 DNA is TGCGCCAGCAGCTTGGATCTTGCGGGGGACTATGGCTACACCTTC.

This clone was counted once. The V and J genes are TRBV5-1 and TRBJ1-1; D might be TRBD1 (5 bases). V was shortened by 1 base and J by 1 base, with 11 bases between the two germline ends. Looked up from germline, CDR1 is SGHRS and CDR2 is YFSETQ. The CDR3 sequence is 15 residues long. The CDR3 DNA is TGCGCCAGCAGCTTGATGCAGGGTACGAACACTGAAGCTTTCTTT. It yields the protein CASSLMQGTNTEAFF. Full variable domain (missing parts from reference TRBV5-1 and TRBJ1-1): KAGVTQTPRYLIKTRGQQVTLSCSPISGHRSVSWYQQTPGQGLQFLFEYFSETQRNKGNFPGRFSGRQFSNSRSEMNVSTLELGDSALYLCASSLMQGTNTEAFFGQGTRLTVV.

The CDR3 loop is CASRYPRQGPYEQYF. CDR3 DNA: TGTGCCAGCCGGTACCCGAGACAGGGCCCCTACGAGCAGTACTTC. The chain recombines TRBV6-5 with TRBJ2-7; 7 positions match TRBD1. CDR3 length equals 15 residues. The V segment lost 8 bases and the J segment 2 bases; nucleotides outside the gene matches: 12. CDR1 is MNHEY and CDR2 is SVGAGI in the germline V gene.

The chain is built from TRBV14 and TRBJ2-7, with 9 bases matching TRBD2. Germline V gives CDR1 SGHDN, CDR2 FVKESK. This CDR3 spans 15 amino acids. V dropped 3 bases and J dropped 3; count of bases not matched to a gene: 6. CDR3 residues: CASSHRLAGSYEQYF. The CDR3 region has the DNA TGTGCCAGCAGCCATCGGCTAGCGGGAAGCTACGAGCAGTACTTC.

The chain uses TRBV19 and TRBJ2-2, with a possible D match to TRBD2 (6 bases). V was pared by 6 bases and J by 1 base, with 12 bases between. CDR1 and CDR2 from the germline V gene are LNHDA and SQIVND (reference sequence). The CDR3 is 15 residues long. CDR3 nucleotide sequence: TGTGCCAGTAGCTTGGGGGGAATGAACACCGGGGAGCTGTTTTTT. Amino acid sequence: CASSLGGMNTGELFF.

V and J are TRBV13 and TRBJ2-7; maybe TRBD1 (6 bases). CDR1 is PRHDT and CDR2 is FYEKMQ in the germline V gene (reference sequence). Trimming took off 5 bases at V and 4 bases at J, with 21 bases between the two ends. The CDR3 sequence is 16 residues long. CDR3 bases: TGTGCCAGCAGCCCCACCGTTTGGCAGGGGATTTACGAGCAGTACTTC. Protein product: CASSPTVWQGIYEQYF.

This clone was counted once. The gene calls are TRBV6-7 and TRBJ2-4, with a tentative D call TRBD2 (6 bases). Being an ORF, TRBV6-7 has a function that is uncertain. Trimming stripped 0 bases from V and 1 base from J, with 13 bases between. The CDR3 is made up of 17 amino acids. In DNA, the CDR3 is TGTGCCAGCAGTTACTCCCGGGGAGGTGAGGCCAAAAACATTCAGTACTTC. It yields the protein CASSYSRGGEAKNIQYF.

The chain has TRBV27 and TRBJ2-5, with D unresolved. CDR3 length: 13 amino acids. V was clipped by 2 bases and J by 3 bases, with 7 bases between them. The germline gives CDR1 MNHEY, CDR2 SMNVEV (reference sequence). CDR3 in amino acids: CASSLAEKETQYF. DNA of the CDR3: TGTGCCAGCAGTTTAGCAGAAAAAGAGACCCAGTACTTC.

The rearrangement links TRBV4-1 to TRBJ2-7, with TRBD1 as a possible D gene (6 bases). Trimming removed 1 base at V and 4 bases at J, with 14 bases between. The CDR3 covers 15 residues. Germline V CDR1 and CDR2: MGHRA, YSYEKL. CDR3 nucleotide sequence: TGCGCCAGCAGCCAAGGGCAGGGGCAGATTTACGAGCAGTACTTC. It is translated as CASSQGQGQIYEQYF.

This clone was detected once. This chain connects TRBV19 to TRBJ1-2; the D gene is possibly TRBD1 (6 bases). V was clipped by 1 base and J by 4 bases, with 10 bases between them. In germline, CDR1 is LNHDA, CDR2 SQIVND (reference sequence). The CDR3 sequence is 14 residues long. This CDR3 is CASSIVAGAYGYTF. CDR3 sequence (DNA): TGTGCCAGTAGTATAGTAGCGGGGGCCTATGGCTACACCTTC.

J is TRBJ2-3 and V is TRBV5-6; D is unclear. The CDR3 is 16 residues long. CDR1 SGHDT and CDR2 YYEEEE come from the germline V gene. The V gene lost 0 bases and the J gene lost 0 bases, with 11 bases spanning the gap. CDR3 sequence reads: CASSLGVGDSTDTQYF. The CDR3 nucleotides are TGTGCCAGCAGCTTGGGGGTCGGAGATAGCACAGATACGCAGTATTTT.

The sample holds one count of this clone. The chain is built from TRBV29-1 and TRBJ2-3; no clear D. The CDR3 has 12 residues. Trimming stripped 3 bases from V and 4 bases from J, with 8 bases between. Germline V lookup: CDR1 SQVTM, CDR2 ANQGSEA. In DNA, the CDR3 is TGCAGCGTTGAGGTCAGCGCAGATACGCAGTATTTT. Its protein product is CSVEVSADTQYF.

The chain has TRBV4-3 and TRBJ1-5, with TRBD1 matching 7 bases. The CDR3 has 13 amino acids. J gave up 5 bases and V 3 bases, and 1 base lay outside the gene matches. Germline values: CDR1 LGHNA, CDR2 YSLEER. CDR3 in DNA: TGCGCCAGCAGCCACGACAGGGATCAGCCCCAGCATTTT. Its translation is CASSHDRDQPQHF.

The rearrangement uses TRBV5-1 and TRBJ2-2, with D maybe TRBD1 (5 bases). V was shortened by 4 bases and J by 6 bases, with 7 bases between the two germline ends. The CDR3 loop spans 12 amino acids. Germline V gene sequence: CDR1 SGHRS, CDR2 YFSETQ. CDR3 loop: CASSQGSGELFF. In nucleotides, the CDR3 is TGCGCCAGCAGCCAGGGATCCGGGGAGCTGTTTTTT. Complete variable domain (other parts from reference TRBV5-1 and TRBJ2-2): KAGVTQTPRYLIKTRGQQVTLSCSPISGHRSVSWYQQTPGQGLQFLFEYFSETQRNKGNFPGRFSGRQFSNSRSEMNVSTLELGDSALYLCASSQGSGELFFGEGSRLTVL.

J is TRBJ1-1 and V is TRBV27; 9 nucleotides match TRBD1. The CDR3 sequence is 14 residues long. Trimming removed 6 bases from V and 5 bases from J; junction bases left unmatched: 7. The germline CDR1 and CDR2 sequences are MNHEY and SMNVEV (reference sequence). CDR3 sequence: CASSLGQGITEAFF. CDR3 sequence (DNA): TGTGCCAGCAGCCTAGGACAGGGGATAACTGAAGCTTTCTTT.

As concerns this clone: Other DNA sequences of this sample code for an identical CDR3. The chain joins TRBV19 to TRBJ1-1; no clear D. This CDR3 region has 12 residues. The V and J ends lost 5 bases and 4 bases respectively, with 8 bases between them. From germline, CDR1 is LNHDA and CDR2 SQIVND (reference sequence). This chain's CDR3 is CASSPPGTEAFF. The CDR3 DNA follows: TGTGCCAGTAGTCCCCCGGGCACTGAAGCTTTCTTT. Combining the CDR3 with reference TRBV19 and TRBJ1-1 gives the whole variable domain DGGITQSPKYLFRKEGQNVTLSCEQNLNHDAMYWYRQDPGQGLRLIYYSQIVNDFQKGDIAEGYSVSREKKESFPLTVTSAQKNPTAFYLCASSPPGTEAFFGQGTRLTVV.

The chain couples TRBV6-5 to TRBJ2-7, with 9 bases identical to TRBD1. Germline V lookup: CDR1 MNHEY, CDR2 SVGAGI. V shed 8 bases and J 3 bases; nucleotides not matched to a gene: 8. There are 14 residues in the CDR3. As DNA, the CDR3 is TGTGCCAGCCAAGTGACAGGGGGAGTCTACGAGCAGTACTTC. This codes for CASQVTGGVYEQYF.